This T cell receptor beta chain was recovered during a study of tumor and adjacent non-tumor tissue in lung cancer. TCRbeta libraries were built with three rounds of nested PCR, modified from ARM-PCR. TCRdb re-derived calls from the multiplex PCR reads in MiXCR, one entry per CDR3 protein. The sample lists approximately 90,000 distinct CDR3 sequences; less than 75% were seen once. RNA was extracted from bulk tissue without any cell sorting. V was cut by 6 bases and J by 0 bases, with 8 bases left in between. Germline CDR1 and CDR2: DFQATT and SNEGSKA (reference sequence). The CDR3 is 13 amino acids. The receptor was isolated from a man between 60 and 70 years old with non-small cell lung cancer. Specimen: lung tumor tissue. V and J are TRBV20-1 and TRBJ1-4; D possibly corresponds to TRBD1 (6 bases). The CDR3 region is CSAGQATNEKLFF. The CDR3 bases are TGCAGTGCGGGACAAGCAACTAATGAAAAACTGTTTTTT.